This record looks at one TCR beta chain sequence and its context. Its antigen is not identified. The data were obtained in a study of radiotherapy plus CTLA-4 blockade in lung cancer. About the research overall: Among patients, less than 20% showed objective responses, and around 30% had disease control.

The repertoire was sequenced with immunoSEQ multiplex PCR; TCRdb's copy has only in-frame clones and lacks some. Here the sample spans 50,000 to 75,000 clones, approximately 77% being singletons. Study results and limitations: After treatment with radiotherapy plus ipilimumab, TCR clones that came from the tumor expanded in blood. Best predicting response, reportedly, were early blood T cell clone dynamics, with interferon-beta.

CDR1 SGHDT and CDR2 YYEEEE come from the germline V gene. With 4 bases removed from V and 9 bases from J, the gap between germline ends came to 10 bases. CDR3 length: 11 amino acids. The input for sequencing was peripheral blood, taken from a patient treated with radiotherapy plus ipilimumab. V and J are TRBV5-6 and TRBJ1-2; tentatively, D is TRBD1 (5 bases). The source of this sequence is a human donor with non-small cell lung cancer who had a complete response to radiotherapy plus ipilimumab. This CDR3 reads CASSLGASYTF. The CDR3, as DNA: TGTGCCAGCAGCCTAGGGGCAAGCTACACCTTC.